This T cell receptor beta chain was captured by sequencing in a study of metastatic and nonmetastatic thyroid tumors. Study information: Thyroid patients, malignant and benign, had repertoires compared across blood and tumor or nodule tissue. The study, taken as a whole, reports: According to reports, the diversity of TCR beta was significantly higher in malignant thyroid tumors than in benign nodules, and this held in both blood and tumor samples.

Nobody among the patients had been given any treatment before thyroid surgery. The authors' processing: Building a distant-metastasis classifier for papillary thyroid cancer drew on CDR3 differences across clinicopathological groups. TCRdb re-analyzed the PCR reads through MiXCR. Clone size and V and J calls follow TCRdb, not the original study. The sample has about 40,000 clones, roughly 17% seen once; the top ten hold 9.9%. This clone was detected ten times or more. What it recognizes is unknown. Source material: tumor tissue. This sequence originates from a female donor with papillary thyroid cancer or a benign thyroid nodule (not recorded which). Some clones in this sample may be carry-over from other donors' samples.

CDR3 sequence: CASSLPGLAGDEQYF. The CDR3, as DNA: TGTGCCAGCAGTCTACCGGGACTAGCGGGCGACGAGCAGTACTTC. This chain joins TRBV2 and TRBJ2-7; the match to TRBD2 covers 12 bases. V dropped 5 bases and J dropped 5; count of bases not matched to a gene: 7. This CDR3 has 15 residues. Germline loops: CDR1 SNHLY, CDR2 FYNNEI.